One T cell receptor beta chain is described in this entry. The entry originates in a study of cytomegalovirus exposure and HLA in healthy donors. Study-level background: Unique TCRs from HLA-typed donors, some 85 million of them, were held in an early data release.

Primers included in the PCR were 60 Vbeta and 13 Jbeta primers. Profiled with immunoSEQ multiplex PCR; TCRdb holds only in-frame clones, not every one. The data contain around 140,000 clones, about 80% of them singletons. Deletions cut 1 base from V and 1 base from J, with 26 bases between. Per the germline V gene, CDR1 is MDHEN and CDR2 is SYDVKM. This CDR3 spans 20 amino acids. Source material: PBMCs. The TCR originated in a middle-aged man in good health and CMV-seropositive. The genes are TRBV28 and TRBJ2-7, with D possibly matching TRBD2 (5 bases). CDR3 residues: CASSLLRVSFIDPISYEQYF. The DNA for the CDR3 is TGTGCCAGCAGTTTATTGAGGGTCTCCTTTATTGACCCAATATCCTACGAGCAGTACTTC.